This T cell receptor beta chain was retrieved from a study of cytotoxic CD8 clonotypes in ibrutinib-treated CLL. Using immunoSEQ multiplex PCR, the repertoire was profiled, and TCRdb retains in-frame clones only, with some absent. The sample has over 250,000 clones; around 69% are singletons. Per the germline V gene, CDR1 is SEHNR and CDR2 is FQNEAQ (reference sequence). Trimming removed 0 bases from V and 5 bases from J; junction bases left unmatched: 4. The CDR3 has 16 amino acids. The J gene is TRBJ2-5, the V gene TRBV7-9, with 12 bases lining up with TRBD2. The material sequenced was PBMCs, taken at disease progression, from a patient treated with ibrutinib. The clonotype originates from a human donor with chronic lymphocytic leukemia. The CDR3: CASSLALAGGSETQYF. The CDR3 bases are TGTGCCAGCAGCTTAGCGCTAGCGGGAGGGTCGGAGACCCAGTACTTC. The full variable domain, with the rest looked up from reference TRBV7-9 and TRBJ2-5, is DTGVSQNPRHKITKRGQNVTFRCDPISEHNRLYWYRQTLGQGPEFLTYFQNEAQLEKSRLLSDRFSAERPKGSFSTLEIQRTEQGDSAMYLCASSLALAGGSETQYFGPGTRLLVL.